This paragraph reports one T cell receptor (beta chain). The sample originates from a study of CD8 T cells in Susac syndrome. A quantity of about 0.5 to 1 ug RNA underwent reverse transcription using random hexamers. With immunoSEQ multiplex PCR, TCR beta CDR3 was amplified across 54 Vbeta and 13 Jbeta. TCRdb re-derived calls from the immunoSEQ multiplex PCR reads in MiXCR, one entry per CDR3 protein. Seen here are a few hundred thousand distinct CDR3 sequences, 95% observed once, and the top ten hold around 0.082%. Trimming left V 2 bases short and J 6 bases short, with 14 bases between. The CDR3 loop spans 14 amino acids. Per the germline V gene, CDR1 is SGHTA and CDR2 is FQGNSA.

This chain uses TRBV7-2 with TRBJ2-7; tentative D call: TRBD1 (5 bases). The clonotype was recovered from a human donor with multiple sclerosis. Input material: CD4+ T cells from PBMCs. Here the CDR3 reads CASSLLAGSSEQYF. The CDR3 DNA reads TGTGCCAGCAGCTTATTGGCAGGGTCAAGCGAGCAGTACTTC.